This is a list of T cell receptor beta chains from one sample in a study of blood T cell repertoires in COVID-19. Here immunoSEQ multiplex PCR was the method, and the copy in TCRdb shows in-frame clones only, minus some. The sample yields 300,000 to 400,000 clones, roughly 89% seen once. The sample was peripheral blood. Every receptor here comes from a man aged 25 to 40 with COVID-19, enrolled during active disease. The CDR3 runs from the conserved cysteine through the conserved F or W. The order of the fields is clone size, D gene, V gene, J gene, CDR3 DNA, CDR3 protein. D genes are given only for firm matches. A row's size may be missing; if present it is once, few, many or a size class.

clone size: NA; D gene: NA; V gene: TRBV7-2; J gene: TRBJ1-2; CDR3 DNA: TGTGCCAGCAGCTTAGAGGCAGGGAACTATGGCTACACCTTC; CDR3 protein: CASSLEAGNYGYTF
clone size: NA; D gene: TRBD2; V gene: TRBV7-3; J gene: TRBJ2-1; CDR3 DNA: TGTGCCAGCAGCTTAGTAGCGGGGGGCTACAATGAGCAGTTCTTC; CDR3 protein: CASSLVAGGYNEQFF
clone size: NA; D gene: TRBD1; V gene: TRBV3-1/TRBV3-2; J gene: TRBJ1-2; CDR3 DNA: TGTGCCAGCAGCCCAGACAGGGGTTACGGCTACACCTTC; CDR3 protein: CASSPDRGYGYTF
clone size: NA; D gene: NA; V gene: TRBV7-3; J gene: TRBJ1-1; CDR3 DNA: TGTGCCAGCAGCTTAAAGGCGGGGACTTACACTGAAGCTTTCTTT; CDR3 protein: CASSLKAGTYTEAFF
clone size: NA; D gene: NA; V gene: TRBV6-5; J gene: TRBJ2-2; CDR3 DNA: TGTGCCAGCAGGGAGGACAGAAACACCGGGGAGCTGTTTTTT; CDR3 protein: CASREDRNTGELFF
clone size: NA; D gene: NA; V gene: TRBV7-9; J gene: TRBJ1-1; CDR3 DNA: TGTGCCAGCAGCCCTTACGGGAGGGGGGGGACTGAAGCTTTCTTT; CDR3 protein: CASSPYGRGGTEAFF
clone size: NA; D gene: TRBD2; V gene: TRBV28; J gene: TRBJ2-5; CDR3 DNA: TGTGCCAGCAGTTTAGAAGCGGGAGGTTGGTTTATGCAGACCCAGTACTTC; CDR3 protein: CASSLEAGGWFMQTQYF
clone size: NA; D gene: NA; V gene: TRBV5-1; J gene: TRBJ2-3; CDR3 DNA: TGCGCCAGCAGCTTGGTCGGGGAAGGGACAGATACGCAGTATTTT; CDR3 protein: CASSLVGEGTDTQYF
clone size: once; D gene: NA; V gene: TRBV7-2; J gene: TRBJ2-7; CDR3 DNA: TGTGCCAGCAGCTTAGCGGTCGGGGGTTGGTACGAGCAGTACTTC; CDR3 protein: CASSLAVGGWYEQYF
clone size: NA; D gene: TRBD2; V gene: TRBV4-2; J gene: TRBJ2-3; CDR3 DNA: TGTGCCAGCAGCCAAGCTAGCGGGAGGCAGGCAGATACGCAGTATTTT; CDR3 protein: CASSQASGRQADTQYF
clone size: NA; D gene: TRBD2; V gene: TRBV5-1; J gene: TRBJ2-7; CDR3 DNA: TGCGCCAGCTCCCAGCGGGGATTGGGTGCCGGCTCCTACGAGCAGTACTTC; CDR3 protein: CASSQRGLGAGSYEQYF
clone size: NA; D gene: NA; V gene: TRBV2; J gene: TRBJ1-5; CDR3 DNA: TGTGCCAGCAGTGGAAGCCAGGACAATCAGCCCCAGCATTTT; CDR3 protein: CASSGSQDNQPQHF